Below, 16 T cell receptor beta chains from the same sample are listed, as sequenced in a study of OX40 agonist ivuxolimab in advanced cancers. The library was produced with the immunoSEQ multiplex PCR assay. TCRdb obtained this table from immuneACCESS and retained in-frame rearrangements with V and J assigned. These tables miss some clones; where compared with another copy, unresolved V genes account for less than half of the shortfall, and the remainder is unexplained. The sample contains 25,000 to 30,000 clones, about four fifths of them found a single time. Around 33% of the sample lies in the top ten. The sample was CD4+ or CD8+ T cells sorted from blood, taken in a trial of the OX40 agonist ivuxolimab. These receptors originate from an adult with an advanced solid tumor such as melanoma, head and neck, liver or kidney cancer.

This chain uses TRBV5-5 with TRBJ2-7, with D uncertain. V dropped 3 bases and J dropped 3 bases, with 4 bases sitting between them. The germline V gene has CDR1 SGHKS and CDR2 YYEKEE (reference sequence). This CDR3 is built from 11 residues. The chain's CDR3 is CASSWGYEQYF. Written as DNA, the CDR3 is TGTGCCAGCAGCTGGGGCTACGAGCAGTACTTC.

This chain joins TRBV4-1 and TRBJ1-2; D unclear. This CDR3 contains 15 residues. V was cut by 4 bases and J by 0 bases, with 12 bases left in between. Germline V gene sequence: CDR1 MGHRA, CDR2 YSYEKL. CDR3 nucleotides: TGCGCCAGCAGCCCTAACTTATTCACTAACTATGGCTACACCTTC. Its protein is CASSPNLFTNYGYTF.

The genes are TRBV6-5 and TRBJ1-1; D is ambiguous. This CDR3 comprises 15 residues. Trimming removed 1 base from V and 1 base from J, with 10 bases in between. The V gene's germline CDR1 is MNHEY and CDR2 SVGAGI. CDR3 DNA: TGTGCCAGCAGTTACTTTCCGGAGAAGAACACTGAAGCTTTCTTT. Amino acids: CASSYFPEKNTEAFF.

The rearrangement joins TRBV7-6 to TRBJ2-5; perhaps D is TRBD1 or TRBD2 (6 bases each). This CDR3 has 15 amino acids. V was clipped by 4 bases and J by 7 bases, with 19 bases between them. Per the germline V gene, CDR1 is SGHVS and CDR2 is FNYEAQ. The CDR3 spells CASSYRWGDKGTQYF. The DNA of the CDR3 is TGTGCCAGCAGCTATCGGTGGGGGGACAAAGGGACCCAGTACTTC.

The CDR3 nucleotides are TGTGCCAGCAGTGAAGCGTGGGCAGATAGCAATCAGCCCCAGCATTTT. It codes for CASSEAWADSNQPQHF. This chain joins TRBV2 and TRBJ1-5; D is undetermined. CDR3 length: 16 residues. Germline V CDR1 and CDR2: SNHLY, FYNNEI. Trimming took off 0 bases at V and 0 bases at J, with 9 bases between the two ends.

V and J are TRBV6-5 and TRBJ1-1; a possible D gene is TRBD1 (6 bases). Trimming stripped 5 bases from V and 7 bases from J, with 8 bases between. Germline lookup yields CDR1 MNHEY and CDR2 SVGAGI. The CDR3 extends over 11 amino acids. As DNA, the CDR3 is TGTGCCAGCAGTAAACAGGGTGAAGCTTTCTTT. It encodes CASSKQGEAFF.

The chain is built from TRBV28 and TRBJ2-1; 16 bases map to TRBD2. The CDR3 extends over 18 amino acids. CDR1 is MDHEN and CDR2 is SYDVKM in the germline V gene. V shed 6 bases, J shed 4 bases, and the junction held 9 bases outside the gene matches. The CDR3 loop is CASRAGTSGRGVYNEQFF. The CDR3 coding sequence is TGTGCCAGCAGGGCCGGGACTAGCGGGAGGGGAGTTTACAATGAGCAGTTCTTC.

V and J are TRBV7-9 and TRBJ2-3; D might be TRBD1 (6 bases). Looked up from germline, CDR1 is SEHNR and CDR2 is FQNEAQ (reference sequence). This CDR3 is built from 15 residues. V lost 5 bases and J lost 2, with 14 bases in between. The CDR3 DNA reads TGTGCCAGCAGCAACACAGGGCCCAACACAGATACGCAGTATTTT. This translates into CASSNTGPNTDTQYF.

Within the sample, this clone is medium-sized. The rearrangement uses TRBV30 and TRBJ2-1, with 7 nucleotides matching TRBD1. The CDR3 totals 13 residues. V shed 0 bases and J 9 bases; nucleotides not matched to a gene: 5. Per the germline V gene, CDR1 is GTSNPN and CDR2 is SVGIG (reference sequence). As DNA, the CDR3 is TGTGCCTGGAGTGTATCAGGGGGTAGTGAGCAGTTCTTC. It translates to CAWSVSGGSEQFF.

This clone has more than one count but fewer than ten. This chain connects TRBV27 to TRBJ2-7, with TRBD2 matching over 8 bases. V dropped 2 bases and J dropped 3; count of bases not matched to a gene: 3. CDR1 and CDR2 (germline): MNHEY, SMNVEV (reference sequence). The CDR3 is 14 amino acids. The CDR3 DNA sequence: TGTGCCAGCAGTTTAGGTACTAGCGGCTACGAGCAGTACTTC. Residues: CASSLGTSGYEQYF.

The chain's CDR3 is CASSWTSYTGANVLTF. Written as DNA, the CDR3 is TGTGCCAGCAGTTGGACTAGTTACACTGGGGCCAACGTCCTGACTTTC. The chain is built from TRBV27 and TRBJ2-6, with 7 bases identical to TRBD2. The V gene end was trimmed by 4 bases and the J gene end by 2 bases; junction bases not matched to a gene: 5. The CDR3 totals 16 residues. Germline assignment: CDR1 MNHEY and CDR2 SMNVEV (reference sequence). The full variable domain, with the rest looked up from reference TRBV27 and TRBJ2-6, is EAQVTQNPRYLITVTGKKLTVTCSQNMNHEYMSWYRQDPGLGLRQIYYSMNVEVTDKGDVPEGYKVSRKEKRNFPLILESPSPNQTSLYFCASSWTSYTGANVLTFGAGSRLTVL.

The J gene is TRBJ2-7, the V gene TRBV6-6; D call uncertain. Germline loops: CDR1 MNHNY, CDR2 SVGAGI (reference sequence). Deletions cut 4 bases from V and 3 bases from J, with 7 bases between. The CDR3 is 12 residues long. For the CDR3, the DNA is TGTGCCAGCAGTTCTTTCCTCTACGAGCAGTACTTC. It translates to CASSSFLYEQYF.

The chain joins TRBV19 to TRBJ2-1; 7 nucleotides line up with TRBD2. This CDR3 is 15 amino acids long. Trimming removed 7 bases from V and 7 bases from J; junction bases left unmatched: 13. CDR1 is LNHDA and CDR2 is SQIVND in the germline V gene (reference sequence). Here the CDR3 reads CASTTNLADTNEQFF. The CDR3 DNA follows: TGTGCCAGTACGACTAACCTAGCGGACACAAATGAGCAGTTCTTC.

This clone is classed as medium-sized. V is TRBV13 and J is TRBJ2-2, with TRBD1 identical over 10 bases. This CDR3 comprises 16 residues. V lost 5 bases to trimming and J lost 4 bases; unmatched junction nucleotides: 7. CDR1 and CDR2 (germline): PRHDT, FYEKMQ (reference sequence). CDR3 in DNA: TGTGCCAGCAGCACCCGGGACAGGGGAGTCACCGGGGAGCTGTTTTTT. As protein: CASSTRDRGVTGELFF.

The chain is built from TRBV6-5 and TRBJ2-5, with 8 nucleotides matching TRBD2. CDR1 MNHEY and CDR2 SVGAGI come from the germline V gene. J was trimmed by 1 base and V by 0 bases; bases with no gene match: 4. This CDR3 has 16 amino acids. The CDR3, as DNA: TGTGCCAGCAGTTACTCGCCTAGCGGGCCCCAAGAGACCCAGTACTTC. Translating gives CASSYSPSGPQETQYF.

This sequence joins TRBV9 and TRBJ1-1, with 9 bases lining up with TRBD1. The CDR3 is made up of 16 amino acids. The germline V gene encodes CDR1 SGDLS and CDR2 YYNGEE. Trimming at V came to 0 bases and at J to 10 bases, leaving 13 bases not matched to a gene. The CDR3 DNA is TGTGCCAGCAGCGTAGAACCGGGACAGGGAGTAGGAGTAGCTTTCTTT. It encodes CASSVEPGQGVGVAFF.